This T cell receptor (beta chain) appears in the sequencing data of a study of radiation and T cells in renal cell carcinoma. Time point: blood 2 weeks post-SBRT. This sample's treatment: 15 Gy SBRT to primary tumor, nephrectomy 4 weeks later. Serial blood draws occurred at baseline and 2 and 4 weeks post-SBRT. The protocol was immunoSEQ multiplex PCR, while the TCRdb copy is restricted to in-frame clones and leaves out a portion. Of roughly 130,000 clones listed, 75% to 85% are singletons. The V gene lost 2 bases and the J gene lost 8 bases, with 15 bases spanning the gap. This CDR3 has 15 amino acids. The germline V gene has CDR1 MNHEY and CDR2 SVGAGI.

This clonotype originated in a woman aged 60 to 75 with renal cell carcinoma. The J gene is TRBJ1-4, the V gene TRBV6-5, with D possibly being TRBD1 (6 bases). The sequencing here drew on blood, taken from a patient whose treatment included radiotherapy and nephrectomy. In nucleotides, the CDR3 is TGTGCCAGCAGTTACCTCGGACAGATGAGGGAAAAACTGTTTTTT. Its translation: CASSYLGQMREKLFF.